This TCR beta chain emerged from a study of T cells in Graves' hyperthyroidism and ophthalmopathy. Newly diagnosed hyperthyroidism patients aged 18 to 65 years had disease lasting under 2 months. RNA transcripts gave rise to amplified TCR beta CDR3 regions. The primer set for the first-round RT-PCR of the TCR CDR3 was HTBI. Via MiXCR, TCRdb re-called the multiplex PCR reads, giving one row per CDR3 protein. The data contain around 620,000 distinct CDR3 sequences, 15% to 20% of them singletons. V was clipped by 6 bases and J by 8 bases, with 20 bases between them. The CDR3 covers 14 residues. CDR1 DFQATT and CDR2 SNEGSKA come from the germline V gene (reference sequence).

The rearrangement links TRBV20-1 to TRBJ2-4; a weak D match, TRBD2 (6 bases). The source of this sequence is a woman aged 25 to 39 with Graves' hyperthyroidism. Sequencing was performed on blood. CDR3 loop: CSAPLGGSVDIQYF. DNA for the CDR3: TGCAGTGCCCCCCTCGGAGGGAGCGTCGACATTCAGTACTTC.